This passage covers 32 T cell receptor beta chains from one sample sequenced in a study of T cells of healthy individuals. MiXCR, applied by TCRdb to the 5' RACE reads, yields one record per CDR3 protein. There are tens of thousands of distinct CDR3 sequences in the sample; 15% to 20% occur only once, and approximately 4.7% lies in the top ten. These receptor sequences come from a human donor in good health.

In this sample, this clonotype turned up many times. The chain carries TRBV5-6 and TRBJ2-3, with D uncertain. The germline CDR1 and CDR2 sequences are SGHDT and YYEEEE. The CDR3 has 15 residues. V gave up 2 bases and J gave up 4 bases, with 14 bases separating them. The CDR3 DNA follows: TGTGCCAGCAGCTTCCGCCCCGGGTTCGCAGATACGCAGTATTTT. This gives the protein CASSFRPGFADTQYF.

The J gene is TRBJ2-2, the V gene TRBV2; 7 bases agree with TRBD1. The CDR3 consists of 14 residues. After removal of 9 bases from V and 1 base from J, the junction contained 5 bases not matched to a gene. The germline CDR1 and CDR2 sequences are SNHLY and FYNNEI. The CDR3 spells CASRQGWNTGELFF. CDR3 DNA sequence: TGTGCCAGTAGACAGGGATGGAACACCGGGGAGCTGTTTTTT.

A remark on this clonotype: This clone may be a read error of a much larger clone one base away. J is TRBJ2-5 and V is TRBV3-1, with 10 bases lining up with TRBD2. This CDR3 is 16 amino acids long. The germline CDR1 and CDR2 sequences are LGHDT and YNNKEL (reference sequence). CDR3 protein: CASSQGLAGFQETQCF. The CDR3 bases are TGTGCCAGCAGCCAAGGACTAGCGGGCTTCCAAGAGACCCAGTGCTTC.

The chain links TRBV7-2 to TRBJ1-5; maybe TRBD1 (6 bases). The CDR3 is made up of 14 amino acids. Germline CDR1 and CDR2: SGHTA and FQGNSA. Trimming stripped 2 bases from V and 7 bases from J, with 12 bases between. The CDR3 nucleotides read TGTGCCAGCAGCTTACACAGGGTCAGGCAGCCCCAGCATTTT. This sequence encodes CASSLHRVRQPQHF.

This clonotype came up many times. V and J are TRBV4-1 and TRBJ2-2; 7 nucleotides match TRBD2. Germline V gene data show CDR1 as MGHRA and CDR2 as YSYEKL. V gave up 4 bases and J gave up 7 bases; unmatched junction bases: 3. The CDR3 covers 13 residues. Here the CDR3 reads CASSPAGVGELFF. The CDR3 DNA follows: TGCGCCAGCAGCCCCGCGGGGGTCGGGGAGCTGTTTTTT.

V and J are TRBV7-9 and TRBJ1-6; D uncertain. Germline V CDR1 and CDR2: SEHNR, FQNEAQ (reference sequence). With 2 bases removed from V and 6 bases from J, the gap between germline ends came to 14 bases. CDR3 length equals 16 residues. The CDR3: CASSLTGPSPNSPLHF. The CDR3 DNA is TGTGCCAGCAGCTTAACGGGTCCAAGCCCTAATTCACCCCTCCACTTT.

In this sample, this clonotype turned up a few times. The chain joins TRBV29-1 to TRBJ2-7, with 8 bases aligning to TRBD2. The CDR3 length is 14 residues. Germline CDR1 and CDR2: SQVTM and ANQGSEA. V lost 4 bases, J lost 0 bases, and 5 bases stayed unmatched. The CDR3 is CSVAWRGASYEQYF. CDR3 coding DNA: TGCAGCGTTGCCTGGCGGGGGGCCTCCTACGAGCAGTACTTC.

The sample holds many counts of this clonotype. V usage is TRBV9 and J usage is TRBJ2-5; tentative D call: TRBD1 (6 bases). The CDR3 loop spans 15 amino acids. Germline V gene lookup returns CDR1 SGDLS and CDR2 YYNGEE. V was shortened by 0 bases and J by 5 bases, with 14 bases between the two germline ends. The CDR3 protein is CASSVEAGVTETQYF. The CDR3 DNA is TGTGCCAGCAGCGTAGAGGCAGGGGTAACGGAGACCCAGTACTTC.

This clonotype was seen more than once but under ten times. The V call is TRBV7-9, the J call TRBJ1-4, with 8 bases fitting TRBD1. This CDR3 is built from 15 residues. Germline CDR1 SEHNR, CDR2 FQNEAQ (reference sequence). With 5 bases clipped from V and 7 bases from J, the junction kept 9 bases outside the gene matches. The CDR3 here is CASSRGQGESEKLFF. Here the CDR3 DNA reads TGTGCCAGCAGCCGCGGACAGGGAGAATCTGAAAAACTGTTTTTT.

At least ten counts were recorded for this clonotype. This chain links TRBV11-2 with TRBJ2-6, with no clear D. The CDR3 extends over 15 amino acids. V lost 3 bases and J lost 4, with 10 bases in between. CDR1 is SGHAT, CDR2 FQNNGV, per germline. The CDR3 is CASSFGASGANVLTF. CDR3 DNA sequence: TGTGCCAGCAGCTTTGGCGCATCCGGGGCCAACGTCCTGACTTTC.

This clonotype has a handful of counts. The chain recombines TRBV4-1 with TRBJ1-5; 7 bases are shared with TRBD1. After removal of 0 bases from V and 5 bases from J, the junction contained 13 bases not matched to a gene. The germline V gene encodes CDR1 MGHRA and CDR2 YSYEKL. This CDR3 region has 18 residues. CDR3 amino acids: CASSQDKWKGQIHQPQHF. The CDR3 DNA reads TGCGCCAGCAGCCAAGATAAATGGAAGGGACAGATCCATCAGCCCCAGCATTTT.

This clonotype was picked up many times. V and J are TRBV20-1 and TRBJ1-1; TRBD1 matches at 9 bases. The germline gives CDR1 DFQATT, CDR2 SNEGSKA (reference sequence). The CDR3 has 14 residues. The ends lost 0 bases at V and 4 bases at J; junction bases unmatched: 3. This CDR3 is CSARDGTGSTEAFF. CDR3 in DNA: TGCAGTGCTAGAGATGGGACAGGGAGCACTGAAGCTTTCTTT.

This clonotype was found a few times. The chain couples TRBV20-1 to TRBJ2-3, with unresolved D. V lost 3 bases and J 2 bases, leaving 24 bases between the germline ends. Germline V gene data show CDR1 as DFQATT and CDR2 as SNEGSKA (reference sequence). CDR3 size: 18 residues. CDR3 sequence (DNA): TGCAGTGCTAGCCCTCTTGTAGGTGGCTCTTTACCCACAGATACGCAGTATTTT. It yields the protein CSASPLVGGSLPTDTQYF.

This clonotype was recorded at least ten times. The chain combines TRBV4-1 with TRBJ2-2, with TRBD2 matching over 8 bases. The CDR3 is 15 residues long. V trimming: 4 bases; J trimming: 6 bases; junction bases outside the gene matches: 7. Germline lookup yields CDR1 MGHRA and CDR2 YSYEKL. The CDR3: CASSLSGSRSGELFF. The CDR3, as DNA: TGCGCCAGCAGCCTGAGCGGGAGTCGGTCCGGGGAGCTGTTTTTT.

V usage is TRBV20-1 and J usage is TRBJ2-3; D is unresolved. CDR3 length: 12 residues. In germline, CDR1 is DFQATT, CDR2 SNEGSKA (reference sequence). The V end lost 0 bases, the J end lost 4 bases, and 5 bases lay between the germline ends. The CDR3 nucleotides read TGCAGTGCTAGAGATCCATCAGATACGCAGTATTTT. Amino acid sequence: CSARDPSDTQYF.

This chain links TRBV18 with TRBJ2-3; possibly TRBD1 for D (6 bases). The germline V gene encodes CDR1 KGHSH and CDR2 LQKENI. The length of the CDR3 is 18 residues. V dropped 3 bases and J dropped 2 bases, with 21 bases sitting between them. This CDR3 is CASSPQVPGRGPTDTQYF. CDR3 bases: TGTGCCAGCTCACCCCAAGTTCCTGGCAGGGGTCCCACAGATACGCAGTATTTT.

Of note for this clonotype: This may come from a read error, since a much larger clone is one base off. This chain links TRBV7-3 with TRBJ2-2; 8 bases are a match to TRBD1. J gave up 1 base and V 8 bases, and 6 bases lay outside the gene matches. Germline V gives CDR1 SGHTA, CDR2 FQGTGA. This CDR3 has 15 residues. CDR3 sequence reads: CASPGGARNTGELFF. As DNA, the CDR3 is TGTGCCAGCCCAGGGGGCGCAAGGAACACCGGGGAGCTGTTTTTT.

This clonotype was counted at least ten times. This rearrangement joins TRBV18 to TRBJ1-1; TRBD1 is a possible D gene (5 bases). The CDR3 contains 11 residues. Germline lookup yields CDR1 KGHSH and CDR2 LQKENI. V shed 3 bases and J shed 11 bases, with 10 bases lying between them. The CDR3 sequence is CASSPEGVAFF. CDR3 DNA: TGTGCCAGCTCACCGGAAGGGGTTGCTTTCTTT.

This clonotype was seen ten or more times. V and J are TRBV18 and TRBJ2-1; 9 nucleotides agree with TRBD1. The CDR3 runs 13 residues. V shed 3 bases, J shed 15 bases, and the junction held 9 bases outside the gene matches. The germline CDR1 and CDR2 sequences are KGHSH and LQKENI. DNA for the CDR3: TGTGCCAGCTCACCGTACGGGACAGGGAGGCCGTTCTTC. Amino acid sequence: CASSPYGTGRPFF.

Concerning this clonotype: Possible read error: a much larger clone is one base away. The chain is built from TRBV19 and TRBJ1-5, with D possibly TRBD1 on 6 matching bases. Germline values: CDR1 LNHDA, CDR2 SQIVND (reference sequence). The CDR3 loop spans 14 amino acids. CDR3 bases: TGTGCCGCCCATCAGGGGATGAGCAATAAGCCCCAGCATTTT. Translation: CAAHQGMSNKPQHF.

Turning to this clonotype: A much larger clone differs by one base, so this may be a read error. This chain links TRBV3-1 with TRBJ2-2; no clear D gene. Germline V lookup: CDR1 LGHDT, CDR2 YNNKEL (reference sequence). The CDR3 has 13 residues. Trimming took off 4 bases at V and 2 bases at J, with 5 bases between the two ends. The CDR3 reads CASSPHNTGELFF. Here the CDR3 DNA reads TGTGCCAGCAGCCCCCACAACACCGGGGAGCTGTTTTTT.

The rearrangement joins TRBV14 to TRBJ2-1; D may correspond to TRBD1 or TRBD2 (5 bases each). The CDR3 sequence is 16 residues long. The germline V and J ends were trimmed by 2 bases and 6 bases, with 17 bases remaining between them. In germline, CDR1 is SGHDN, CDR2 FVKESK. The CDR3 coding sequence is TGTGCCAGCAGCCAATTCGCCCGGGGCCTTGGCAATGAGCAGTTCTTC. Translating it yields CASSQFARGLGNEQFF.

This clonotype was counted a few times. The rearrangement uses TRBV4-1 and TRBJ2-1, with TRBD2 identical over 11 bases. The CDR3 runs 17 residues. V lost 3 bases, J lost 2 bases, and 6 bases stayed unmatched. In germline, CDR1 is MGHRA, CDR2 YSYEKL. CDR3 residues: CASSHSSGRTPYNEQFF. The CDR3 DNA sequence: TGCGCCAGCAGCCATTCTAGCGGGAGGACCCCCTACAATGAGCAGTTCTTC.

The chain carries TRBV20-1 and TRBJ2-3; D is perhaps TRBD1 (6 bases). CDR1 is DFQATT and CDR2 is SNEGSKA in the germline V gene (reference sequence). Trimming removed 5 bases from V and 2 bases from J, with 11 bases in between. This CDR3 spans 13 amino acids. The chain's CDR3 is CSARGGNTDTQYF. The CDR3 DNA reads as TGCAGTGCTCGAGGGGGTAACACAGATACGCAGTATTTT.

V and J are TRBV28 and TRBJ2-2, with TRBD1 matching over 7 bases. V shed 2 bases and J 2 bases; nucleotides not matched to a gene: 2. Germline V lookup: CDR1 MDHEN, CDR2 SYDVKM. The CDR3 contains 15 residues. The CDR3 sequence: CASSLGTVNTGELFF. The CDR3 region has the DNA TGTGCCAGCAGTTTAGGGACAGTTAACACCGGGGAGCTGTTTTTT.

This chain connects TRBV5-1 to TRBJ1-1; the D gene is possibly TRBD1 (5 bases). Germline V CDR1 and CDR2: SGHRS, YFSETQ. Trimming shortened V by 7 bases and J by 10 bases, and 14 bases separated the two germline ends. The CDR3 runs 11 residues. The CDR3 region is CASGSGGRAFF. In DNA form, the CDR3 reads TGCGCCAGCGGCTCGGGGGGGAGAGCTTTCTTT. The variable domain in full, with the rest retrieved from reference TRBV5-1 and TRBJ1-1, is KAGVTQTPRYLIKTRGQQVTLSCSPISGHRSVSWYQQTPGQGLQFLFEYFSETQRNKGNFPGRFSGRQFSNSRSEMNVSTLELGDSALYLCASGSGGRAFFGQGTRLTVV.

A few counts support this clonotype. This chain joins TRBV19 and TRBJ2-3; TRBD2 might be the D (5 bases). Germline V lookup: CDR1 LNHDA, CDR2 SQIVND (reference sequence). This CDR3 region has 14 residues. Trimming cost V 3 bases and J 2 bases, with 9 bases left between them. CDR3 nucleotides: TGTGCCAGTAGTATGCGGCGGGCCACAGATACGCAGTATTTT. Residues: CASSMRRATDTQYF.

This clonotype was found many times. The chain joins TRBV15 to TRBJ1-5; D remains unclear. V gave up 0 bases and J gave up 3 bases, with 6 bases separating them. The CDR3 has 14 residues. CDR1 and CDR2 from the germline V gene are LNHNV and YYDKDF (reference sequence). The CDR3 reads CATSRDTTNQPQHF. CDR3 sequence (DNA): TGTGCCACCAGCAGAGATACCACCAATCAGCCCCAGCATTTT.

This clonotype was recorded a few times. CDR3 coding DNA: TGCGCCAGCAGCTTGGCCGGGACTAGCGGGAGTAGTGATACGCAGTATTTT. Protein: CASSLAGTSGSSDTQYF. V usage is TRBV5-1 and J usage is TRBJ2-3, with 14 bases fitting TRBD2. Germline values: CDR1 SGHRS, CDR2 YFSETQ. The CDR3 consists of 17 residues. Trimming took 0 bases from V and 6 from J; bases not matched to a gene: 6. The full variable domain, with the rest looked up from reference TRBV5-1 and TRBJ2-3, is KAGVTQTPRYLIKTRGQQVTLSCSPISGHRSVSWYQQTPGQGLQFLFEYFSETQRNKGNFPGRFSGRQFSNSRSEMNVSTLELGDSALYLCASSLAGTSGSSDTQYFGPGTRLTVL.

The rearrangement joins TRBV7-9 to TRBJ2-5; 13 bases match TRBD2. V trimming: 7 bases; J trimming: 2 bases; junction bases outside the gene matches: 4. This CDR3 is built from 15 residues. CDR1 and CDR2 (germline): SEHNR, FQNEAQ (reference sequence). The CDR3 DNA sequence: TGTGCCAGCACCTCGACTAGCGGGAGGCAAGAGACCCAGTACTTC. It translates to CASTSTSGRQETQYF.

In its sample, this clonotype was seen a few times. This chain uses TRBV28 with TRBJ2-7; D not certain. The CDR3 has 18 amino acids. Germline lookup yields CDR1 MDHEN and CDR2 SYDVKM. The V end lost 2 bases, the J end lost 2 bases, and 22 bases lay between the germline ends. This CDR3 is CASSLGRPFAKQTYEQYF. The CDR3 nucleotides are TGTGCCAGCAGTTTAGGCAGGCCCTTTGCTAAACAAACCTACGAGCAGTACTTC.

This clonotype was counted ten times or more. V gene TRBV29-1 combines with J gene TRBJ2-2, with 10 bases aligning to TRBD2. Germline trimming cut 2 bases from V and 6 bases from J; bases unmatched to any gene: 6. The CDR3 is 15 amino acids. CDR1 and CDR2 from the germline V gene are SQVTM and ANQGSEA. For the CDR3, the DNA is TGCAGCGTTGAAAAGCGGGGGGGCCTATCCGGGGAGCTGTTTTTT. It specifies CSVEKRGGLSGELFF.